The T cell receptor (beta chain) under discussion was sequenced for a study of beta chain features in type 1 diabetes. Of the isolated RNA, all was reverse transcribed, and so the sequenced material was expressed TCRB transcripts. TCRdb keeps only in-frame clones here, not all; method: immunoSEQ multiplex PCR. The profile covers around 500,000 clones, with around 30% appearing a single time and 0.05% to 0.065% taken by the ten largest. V was clipped by 5 bases and J by 0 bases; unmatched bases: 7. This CDR3 spans 16 amino acids. CDR1 ENHRY and CDR2 SYGVKD come from the germline V gene. This clone was recorded a few times.

The clonotype comes from a young man in good health. The chain is built from TRBV10-3 and TRBJ2-3, with 8 bases fitting TRBD2. Source material: naive CD4+ T cells from blood. The CDR3 region is CAISPPREGSTDTQYF. The CDR3 DNA reads as TGTGCCATCAGTCCCCCCCGGGAGGGAAGCACAGATACGCAGTATTTT.